Following are 2 T cell receptor beta chains from one sample sequenced in a study of cytomegalovirus exposure and HLA in healthy donors. With 60 Vbeta and 13 Jbeta primers, the PCR was carried out. Profiling relied on immunoSEQ multiplex PCR, and the TCRdb table lists in-frame clones only, not all of them. This sample has about 190,000 clones; under 85% occur once, and the top ten carry 1.5% to 2%. Sequencing was performed on PBMCs. The receptors were sampled from a woman aged 18 to 35 in good health and CMV-seronegative.

This chain links TRBV4-1 with TRBJ1-3; possibly TRBD1 for D (5 bases). The germline V gene has CDR1 MGHRA and CDR2 YSYEKL. Trimming removed 3 bases at V and 0 bases at J, with 9 bases between. This CDR3 is 15 amino acids long. As DNA, the CDR3 is TGCGCCAGCAGCCACGACAGCAGCTCTGGAAACACCATATATTTT. It encodes CASSHDSSSGNTIYF.

In its sample, this clone was seen once. V and J are TRBV29-1 and TRBJ1-2, with D perhaps TRBD1 (5 bases). The CDR3 runs to 14 residues. V shed 1 base and J shed 8 bases, with 17 bases lying between them. CDR1 is SQVTM and CDR2 is ANQGSEA in the germline V gene. The CDR3 DNA follows: TGCAGCGTTGAAGCCCTTATGACAGTCGCCGGCTACACCTTC. Residues: CSVEALMTVAGYTF.